This is a list of T cell receptor beta chains from one sample in a study of memory CD4+ T cells and cytomegalovirus serostatus. Method: immunoSEQ multiplex PCR; TCRdb's copy keeps in-frame clones and lacks some. The sample yields about 42,000 clones, just under 80% seen once. Source material: memory CD4+ T cells from blood. The receptors come from an adult in good health and CMV-seronegative. Each CDR3 is given with its conserved first and last residue. A D gene is named only where the DNA matches it firmly. For some rows the clone size is stated as once, few or many, or as a class when expanded; others skip it.

J: TRBJ2-3
V: TRBV28
size: NA
D: NA
CDR3: CASSLGGGTDTQYF
DNA: TGTGCCAGCAGCCTCGGAGGTGGCACAGATACGCAGTATTTT

J: TRBJ1-6
V: TRBV5-6
size: NA
D: NA
CDR3: CASSLNRGTSPLHF
DNA: TGTGCCAGCAGCTTGAATAGGGGAACTTCACCCCTCCACTTT

J: TRBJ1-2
V: TRBV5-4
size: NA
D: NA
CDR3: CASSIGVDSNYGYTF
DNA: TGTGCCAGCAGCATTGGAGTGGACAGTAACTATGGCTACACCTTC

J: TRBJ2-2
V: TRBV15
size: NA
D: NA
CDR3: CATSLGADSRWAGELFF
DNA: TGTGCCACCAGCCTCGGGGCGGACTCCCGCTGGGCCGGGGAGCTGTTTTTT

J: TRBJ1-2
V: TRBV4-3
size: NA
D: NA
CDR3: CASSQEWQGLRGYTF
DNA: TGCGCCAGCAGCCAAGAATGGCAGGGGTTGCGCGGCTACACCTTC

J: TRBJ2-5
V: TRBV7-8
size: NA
D: NA
CDR3: CASSLDIQETQYF
DNA: TGTGCCAGCAGCTTGGACATACAAGAGACCCAGTACTTC

J: TRBJ2-1
V: TRBV6-4
size: NA
D: NA
CDR3: CASRFSRSYNEQFF
DNA: TGTGCCAGCAGATTCTCGCGGTCCTACAATGAGCAGTTCTTC

J: TRBJ2-3
V: TRBV5-1
size: NA
D: NA
CDR3: CASSLVGTSTDTQYF
DNA: TGCGCCAGCAGCTTAGTGGGGACTAGCACAGATACGCAGTATTTT

J: TRBJ2-5
V: TRBV5-1
size: NA
D: TRBD2
CDR3: CASSSRGGLAPQETQYF
DNA: TGCGCCAGCAGTTCCCGGGGGGGACTAGCGCCCCAAGAGACCCAGTACTTC

J: TRBJ2-1
V: TRBV29-1
size: few
D: NA
CDR3: CSVRRYSSYNEQFF
DNA: TGCAGCGTTCGCCGCTACAGCTCCTACAATGAGCAGTTCTTC

J: TRBJ1-2
V: TRBV27
size: NA
D: NA
CDR3: CASSLSGINGYTF
DNA: TGTGCCAGCAGTTTATCGGGGATTAATGGCTACACCTTC

J: TRBJ2-5
V: TRBV7-2
size: few
D: TRBD2
CDR3: CASSARLAGGLGETQYF
DNA: TGTGCCAGCAGCGCCAGACTAGCGGGGGGACTCGGCGAGACCCAGTACTTC

J: TRBJ2-5
V: TRBV4-2
size: NA
D: TRBD2
CDR3: CASSQGLGAGGGETQYF
DNA: TGTGCCAGCAGCCAAGGCCTGGGCGCGGGAGGTGGGGAGACCCAGTACTTC

J: TRBJ2-1
V: TRBV9
size: NA
D: TRBD2
CDR3: CASSVGLAGADAEQFF
DNA: TGTGCCAGCAGCGTAGGACTAGCGGGGGCCGACGCTGAGCAGTTCTTC

J: TRBJ1-1
V: TRBV4-1
size: few
D: TRBD1
CDR3: CASSHRDRRIEAFF
DNA: TGCGCCAGCAGCCACCGGGACAGGCGAATTGAAGCTTTCTTT

J: TRBJ2-7
V: TRBV6-6
size: NA
D: NA
CDR3: CASGGAGGLNEQYF
DNA: TGTGCCAGCGGGGGGGCAGGGGGACTGAACGAGCAGTACTTC

J: TRBJ1-1
V: TRBV5-1
size: NA
D: NA
CDR3: CASSLGMGPMNTEAFF
DNA: TGCGCCAGCAGCCTTGGAATGGGACCCATGAACACTGAAGCTTTCTTT

J: TRBJ1-1
V: TRBV28
size: few
D: NA
CDR3: CASIRGLTEAFF
DNA: TGTGCCAGCATTCGGGGGCTCACTGAAGCTTTCTTT

J: TRBJ1-1
V: TRBV19
size: NA
D: TRBD1
CDR3: CASIGDRGLNTEAFF
DNA: TGTGCCAGTATAGGGGATAGGGGGCTGAACACTGAAGCTTTCTTT

J: TRBJ1-1
V: TRBV2
size: NA
D: TRBD1
CDR3: CASGTGAMNTEAFF
DNA: TGTGCCAGCGGGACAGGGGCCATGAACACTGAAGCTTTCTTT

J: TRBJ1-1
V: TRBV5-8
size: NA
D: NA
CDR3: CASSFRTENTEAFF
DNA: TGTGCCAGCAGCTTCCGGACAGAGAACACTGAAGCTTTCTTT

J: TRBJ1-1
V: TRBV6-5
size: NA
D: TRBD1
CDR3: CASSYSWDRGPTEAFF
DNA: TGTGCCAGCAGTTACTCGTGGGACAGGGGGCCCACTGAAGCTTTCTTT

J: TRBJ2-7
V: TRBV27
size: NA
D: NA
CDR3: CASSSDYPNSYEQYF
DNA: TGTGCCAGCAGTTCAGACTACCCGAACTCCTACGAGCAGTACTTC

J: TRBJ1-5
V: TRBV30
size: NA
D: TRBD1
CDR3: CACDRGPGQPQHF
DNA: TGTGCCTGCGACAGGGGGCCCGGCCAGCCCCAGCATTTT

J: TRBJ1-6
V: TRBV10-3
size: NA
D: TRBD1
CDR3: CAISPGQADRTLHF
DNA: TGTGCCATCAGTCCCGGACAGGCGGATCGGACCCTCCACTTT

J: TRBJ1-3
V: TRBV30
size: NA
D: NA
CDR3: CAWSVGGGNTIYF
DNA: TGTGCCTGGAGTGTAGGGGGGGGAAACACCATATATTTT

J: TRBJ1-2
V: TRBV19
size: few
D: TRBD1
CDR3: CASSIGQGRGYTF
DNA: TGTGCCAGTAGTATAGGACAGGGGAGAGGCTACACCTTC

J: TRBJ1-1
V: TRBV6-1
size: few
D: NA
CDR3: CASSEFEAFF
DNA: TGTGCCAGCAGCGAGTTTGAAGCTTTCTTT

J: TRBJ1-1
V: TRBV18
size: NA
D: NA
CDR3: CASLAQARNTEAFF
DNA: TGTGCCAGCTTAGCCCAGGCCAGGAACACTGAAGCTTTCTTT

J: TRBJ1-2
V: TRBV30
size: NA
D: NA
CDR3: CAWSVRRDGYTF
DNA: TGTGCCTGGAGTGTACGGCGCGATGGCTACACCTTC

J: TRBJ2-5
V: TRBV5-6
size: NA
D: TRBD1
CDR3: CASSARQGGTQYF
DNA: TGTGCCAGCAGCGCGCGACAGGGGGGGACCCAGTACTTC

J: TRBJ1-3
V: TRBV9
size: NA
D: TRBD1
CDR3: CASSDRVGSGNTIYF
DNA: TGTGCCAGCTCGGACAGGGTGGGTTCTGGAAACACCATATATTTT

J: TRBJ1-1
V: TRBV7-9
size: NA
D: NA
CDR3: CASSLYGTEAFF
DNA: TGTGCCAGCAGCTTATACGGCACTGAAGCTTTCTTT

J: TRBJ1-6
V: TRBV14
size: few
D: TRBD1
CDR3: CASSQGDRGGLDNSPLHF
DNA: TGTGCCAGCAGCCAAGGGGACAGGGGAGGCCTTGATAATTCACCCCTCCACTTT

J: TRBJ2-7
V: TRBV30
size: NA
D: NA
CDR3: CAWRTGLSAYEQYF
DNA: TGTGCCTGGAGGACAGGCCTAAGCGCCTACGAGCAGTACTTC

J: TRBJ1-1
V: TRBV5-5
size: NA
D: NA
CDR3: CASSLVLSSTEAFF
DNA: TGTGCCAGCAGCTTGGTACTGAGCAGCACTGAAGCTTTCTTT

J: TRBJ1-3
V: TRBV30
size: NA
D: NA
CDR3: CAWSTRGSGVVSGNTIYF
DNA: TGTGCCTGGAGTACCCGGGGGTCAGGGGTCGTCTCTGGAAACACCATATATTTT

J: TRBJ1-5
V: TRBV28
size: NA
D: TRBD1
CDR3: CASSRWAGGNQPQHF
DNA: TGTGCCAGCAGCCGCTGGGCAGGGGGGAATCAGCCCCAGCATTTT

J: TRBJ1-6
V: TRBV11-2
size: NA
D: TRBD1
CDR3: CASSLSGQGQSPLHF
DNA: TGTGCCAGCAGCTTATCAGGACAGGGACAATCACCCCTCCACTTT

J: TRBJ2-2
V: TRBV7-8
size: NA
D: TRBD1
CDR3: CASSWDRGGGNTGELFF
DNA: TGTGCCAGCAGCTGGGACAGGGGGGGAGGAAACACCGGGGAGCTGTTTTTT

J: TRBJ1-1
V: TRBV6-6
size: NA
D: NA
CDR3: CASSRDQPGAFF
DNA: TGTGCCAGCAGTCGAGACCAGCCGGGCGCTTTCTTT

J: TRBJ2-5
V: TRBV7-9
size: NA
D: TRBD1
CDR3: CASSLGGRGQETQYF
DNA: TGTGCCAGCAGCTTAGGGGGCAGGGGGCAAGAGACCCAGTACTTC

J: TRBJ1-2
V: TRBV27
size: NA
D: NA
CDR3: CASSLNRGIVGYTF
DNA: TGTGCCAGCAGTTTAAATAGAGGAATAGTTGGCTACACCTTC

J: TRBJ1-3
V: TRBV5-5
size: NA
D: NA
CDR3: CASSLLRGGNTIYF
DNA: TGTGCCAGCAGCTTGCTCAGGGGTGGAAACACCATATATTTT

J: TRBJ1-6
V: TRBV10-3
size: NA
D: TRBD1
CDR3: CAIRTTGYGSPLHF
DNA: TGTGCCATCAGGACGACAGGGTACGGTTCACCCCTCCACTTT

J: TRBJ1-2
V: TRBV5-1
size: NA
D: TRBD1
CDR3: CASSLVQGASYGYTF
DNA: TGCGCCAGCAGCTTGGTTCAGGGGGCGAGCTATGGCTACACCTTC

J: TRBJ2-3
V: TRBV5-6
size: NA
D: NA
CDR3: CASSLNRDTQYF
DNA: TGTGCCAGCAGCTTGAATAGAGATACGCAGTATTTT

J: TRBJ1-2
V: TRBV4-1
size: NA
D: NA
CDR3: CASSQDIAGKTAF
DNA: TGCGCCAGCAGCCAAGATATTGCGGGTAAAACAGCCTTC

J: TRBJ1-1
V: TRBV7-8
size: once
D: NA
CDR3: CASSLLTSAFTEAFF
DNA: TGTGCCAGCAGCCTACTCACCTCCGCCTTCACTGAAGCTTTCTTT

J: TRBJ2-1
V: TRBV6-1
size: NA
D: NA
CDR3: CASTRQAGGNNEQFF
DNA: TGTGCCAGCACTAGACAGGCCGGGGGGAACAATGAGCAGTTCTTC

J: TRBJ1-3
V: TRBV19
size: once
D: NA
CDR3: CASTGSPSGNTIYF
DNA: TGTGCCAGCACAGGGAGTCCCTCTGGAAACACCATATATTTT

J: TRBJ2-3
V: TRBV6-4
size: NA
D: NA
CDR3: CASSPEATDTQYF
DNA: TGTGCCAGCAGCCCGGAGGCGACAGATACGCAGTATTTT

J: TRBJ2-1
V: TRBV12-5
size: NA
D: TRBD1
CDR3: CASGLQGRTYNEQFF
DNA: TGTGCTAGTGGTTTACAGGGGAGAACGTACAATGAGCAGTTCTTC

J: TRBJ1-2
V: TRBV10-3
size: NA
D: NA
CDR3: CAISESPGYGYTF
DNA: TGTGCCATCAGTGAGTCTCCGGGCTATGGCTACACCTTC

J: TRBJ1-1
V: TRBV5-1
size: NA
D: TRBD1
CDR3: CASASDRANTEAFF
DNA: TGCGCCAGCGCCAGCGACAGGGCGAACACTGAAGCTTTCTTT

J: TRBJ1-6
V: TRBV7-2
size: NA
D: NA
CDR3: CASSLGGRPPLHF
DNA: TGTGCCAGCAGCTTGGGTGGCCGTCCACCCCTCCACTTT

J: TRBJ1-1
V: TRBV18
size: NA
D: TRBD1
CDR3: CASSPDRANTEAFF
DNA: TGTGCCAGCTCACCGGACAGGGCGAACACTGAAGCTTTCTTT

J: TRBJ1-2
V: TRBV20-1
size: once
D: NA
CDR3: CSANGIYGYTF
DNA: TGCAGTGCTAACGGCATCTATGGCTACACCTTC

J: TRBJ2-6
V: TRBV29-1
size: NA
D: NA
CDR3: CSVVQVHSGANVLTF
DNA: TGCAGCGTTGTTCAGGTTCACTCTGGGGCCAACGTCCTGACTTTC

J: TRBJ2-1
V: TRBV7-8
size: few
D: TRBD2
CDR3: CASIIAVGRGYNEQFF
DNA: TGTGCCAGCATCATCGCCGTCGGGCGGGGGTACAATGAGCAGTTCTTC